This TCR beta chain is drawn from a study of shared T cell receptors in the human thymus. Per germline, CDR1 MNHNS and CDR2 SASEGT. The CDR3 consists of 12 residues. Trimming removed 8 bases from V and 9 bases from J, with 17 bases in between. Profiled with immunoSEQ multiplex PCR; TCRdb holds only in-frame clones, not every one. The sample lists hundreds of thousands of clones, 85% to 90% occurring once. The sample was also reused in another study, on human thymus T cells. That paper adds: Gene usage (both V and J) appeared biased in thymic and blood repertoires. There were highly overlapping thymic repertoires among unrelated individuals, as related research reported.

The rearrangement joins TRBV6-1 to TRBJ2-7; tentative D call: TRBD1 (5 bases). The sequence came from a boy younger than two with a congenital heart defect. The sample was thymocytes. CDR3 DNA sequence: TGTGCCAGCGCCGGCAGGGTTAGGGGGCAGTACTTC. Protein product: CASAGRVRGQYF.